Presented here are 27 T cell receptor beta chains from one specimen sequenced in a study of blood T cell repertoires in COVID-19. Generated by immunoSEQ multiplex PCR, the TCRdb table keeps only in-frame clones and is missing some. The data show about 140,000 clones, more than 70% seen once. The sample was PBMCs or T cells enriched from blood (not recorded which). The receptors come from a man in his forties with acute COVID-19.

The J gene is TRBJ2-5, the V gene TRBV6-2 or TRBV6-3, with a tentative D call TRBD1 (6 bases). The CDR3 consists of 15 residues. The V end was cut by 2 bases, the J end by 5 bases, with 15 bases between. Looked up from germline, CDR1 is MNHEY and CDR2 is SVGEGT. CDR3 DNA sequence: TGTGCCAGCAGTTACCGGGCAACAGGGTTGGAGACCCAGTACTTC. Residues: CASSYRATGLETQYF.

This chain joins TRBV19 and TRBJ1-5; 7 nucleotides match TRBD1. The CDR3 is 14 residues long. With 6 bases clipped from V and 7 bases from J, the junction kept 9 bases outside the gene matches. The germline CDR1 and CDR2 sequences are LNHDA and SQIVND (reference sequence). The CDR3 protein is CASSPGTVGQPQHF. As DNA, the CDR3 is TGTGCCAGTAGCCCCGGGACAGTCGGCCAGCCCCAGCATTTT.

V gene TRBV5-1 combines with J gene TRBJ1-3; weak D call: TRBD1 (6 bases). Germline V gives CDR1 SGHRS, CDR2 YFSETQ. V was pared by 4 bases and J by 1 base, with 6 bases between. The length of the CDR3 is 13 residues. The CDR3: CASSTGSGNTIYF. CDR3 nucleotides: TGCGCCAGCAGCACAGGGTCTGGAAACACCATATATTTT.

The V gene is TRBV19, the J gene TRBJ2-1, with TRBD1 identical over 9 bases. With V trimmed by 5 bases and J by 7 bases, 9 bases remained unmatched. CDR1 and CDR2 (germline): LNHDA, SQIVND (reference sequence). There are 15 residues in the CDR3. The CDR3 nucleotides read TGTGCCAGTAGTGCCACAGGGGGCTACAATAATGAGCAGTTCTTC. Its translation: CASSATGGYNNEQFF. The whole variable domain, remainder taken from reference TRBV19 and TRBJ2-1, is DGGITQSPKYLFRKEGQNVTLSCEQNLNHDAMYWYRQDPGQGLRLIYYSQIVNDFQKGDIAEGYSVSREKKESFPLTVTSAQKNPTAFYLCASSATGGYNNEQFFGPGTRLTVL.

This clone was seen a single time. It is likely a read error, because the conserved phenylalanine at the end of the CDR3 is missing. The chain links TRBV15 to TRBJ1-1; 7 bases align to TRBD1. The trim removed 5 bases at V and 10 bases at J, leaving 10 bases unmatched. From germline, CDR1 is LNHNV and CDR2 YYDKDF (reference sequence). The CDR3 extends over 13 amino acids. CDR3 region: CATSLRDRGVAFL. CDR3 sequence (DNA): TGTGCCACCAGCTTGCGGGACAGAGGGGTAGCTTTCCTT.

The chain has TRBV5-6 and TRBJ2-5, with 10 positions matching TRBD2. CDR1 SGHDT and CDR2 YYEEEE come from the germline V gene. After removal of 4 bases from V and 8 bases from J, the junction contained 14 bases not matched to a gene. The CDR3 extends over 16 amino acids. The CDR3 spells CASSHRRLAGAETQYF. CDR3 in DNA: TGTGCCAGCAGCCACCGGAGGCTAGCGGGAGCGGAAACCCAGTACTTC.

The chain carries TRBV5-4 and TRBJ2-5; 10 nucleotides match TRBD2. Germline CDR1 is SGHNT and CDR2 is YYREEE (reference sequence). Trimming at V came to 4 bases and at J to 5 bases, leaving 8 bases not matched to a gene. The CDR3 extends over 15 amino acids. CDR3 sequence: CASSLAGAPGETQYF. DNA of the CDR3: TGTGCCAGCAGCCTAGCGGGGGCCCCGGGGGAGACCCAGTACTTC.

This clone appeared once. V gene TRBV3-1 (or the pseudogene TRBV3-2) combines with J gene TRBJ2-3; tentative D call: TRBD1 (6 bases). Germline CDR1 reads LGHDT; CDR2 reads YNNKEL (reference sequence). Trimming cost V 1 base and J 6 bases, with 17 bases left between them. This CDR3 comprises 16 residues. The CDR3 DNA is TGTGCCAGCAGCCAAGTCGGCAGGGGTTCTTTGGATACGCAGTATTTT. Its translation: CASSQVGRGSLDTQYF.

The chain carries TRBV3-1 (or the pseudogene TRBV3-2) and TRBJ1-2; perhaps TRBD1 as D (6 bases). CDR3 size: 13 residues. Germline loops: CDR1 LGHDT, CDR2 YNNKEL (reference sequence). V was pared by 3 bases and J by 6 bases, with 11 bases between. This CDR3 is CASSHRGADGYTF. CDR3 DNA sequence: TGTGCCAGCAGCCATCGGGGGGCGGATGGCTACACCTTC.

This clone appeared a single time. The chain carries TRBV18 and TRBJ2-1; no reliable D call. The CDR3 is made up of 15 amino acids. Germline CDR1 KGHSH, CDR2 LQKENI. The V gene lost 1 base and the J gene lost 4 bases, with 11 bases spanning the gap. The CDR3 here is CASSPLSTEYNEQFF. In DNA, the CDR3 is TGTGCCAGCTCACCACTTAGCACTGAGTACAATGAGCAGTTCTTC. Together with reference TRBV18 and TRBJ2-1, the CDR3 gives the full variable domain: NAGVMQNPRHLVRRRGQEARLRCSPMKGHSHVYWYRQLPEEGLKFMVYLQKENIIDESGMPKERFSAEFPKEGPSILRIQQVVRGDSAAYFCASSPLSTEYNEQFFGPGTRLTVL.

This rearrangement joins TRBV29-1 to TRBJ1-1; 7 bases map to TRBD1. Losses at the gene ends were 7 bases for V and 5 bases for J; bases not matched to a gene: 10. Per germline, CDR1 SQVTM and CDR2 ANQGSEA. This CDR3 comprises 13 residues. DNA for the CDR3: TGCAGCGCAAACAGGGGACTCGAGACTGAAGCTTTCTTT. The encoded protein is CSANRGLETEAFF.

The V and J genes are TRBV7-9 and TRBJ1-1, with 7 bases aligning to TRBD1. The V gene end was trimmed by 6 bases and the J gene end by 5 bases; junction bases not matched to a gene: 9. Germline lookup yields CDR1 SEHNR and CDR2 FQNEAQ (reference sequence). The CDR3 is 14 residues long. In nucleotides, the CDR3 is TGTGCCAGCAGTCGACAGGGATTGGGAACTGAAGCTTTCTTT. Translated, it gives CASSRQGLGTEAFF.

CDR3 sequence reads: CASSYPTQGRTEAFF. The CDR3 DNA reads TGTGCCAGCAGCTACCCCACGCAGGGAAGGACTGAAGCTTTCTTT. The chain links TRBV7-2 to TRBJ1-1, with D tentatively TRBD1 (5 bases). Trimming took off 4 bases at V and 5 bases at J, with 17 bases between the two ends. The germline gives CDR1 SGHTA, CDR2 FQGNSA. CDR3 length: 15 residues.

The V gene is TRBV3-1 (or the pseudogene TRBV3-2), the J gene TRBJ1-2; 8 positions agree with TRBD1. Germline V CDR1 and CDR2: LGHDT, YNNKEL (reference sequence). The trim removed 0 bases at V and 8 bases at J, leaving 11 bases unmatched. This CDR3 spans 16 amino acids. The CDR3 sequence is CASSQDRLRTGKGYTF. As DNA, the CDR3 is TGTGCCAGCAGCCAAGATCGATTACGGACAGGGAAAGGCTACACCTTC.

This chain connects TRBV30 to TRBJ2-1; 12 bases agree with TRBD2. V was clipped by 2 bases and J by 5 bases; unmatched bases: 4. CDR3 size: 15 residues. CDR1 and CDR2 (germline): GTSNPN, SVGIG (reference sequence). CDR3 in DNA: TGTGCCTGGAGTCTTCTAGCGGGGGGGAACAATGAGCAGTTCTTC. This translates into CAWSLLAGGNNEQFF.

This clone was detected many times. This same CDR3 is encoded by further DNA sequences in the sample. The chain carries TRBV5-1 and TRBJ1-1; perhaps TRBD1 as D (5 bases). Germline values: CDR1 SGHRS, CDR2 YFSETQ. V gave up 0 bases and J gave up 1 base, with 10 bases separating them. There are 15 residues in the CDR3. CDR3 loop: CASSLGQGSNTEAFF. The CDR3 DNA reads as TGCGCCAGCAGCTTGGGTCAGGGATCGAACACTGAAGCTTTCTTT.

This chain joins TRBV11-2 and TRBJ1-4; perhaps TRBD1 as D (5 bases). Deletions cut 5 bases from V and 8 bases from J, with 18 bases between. Germline V CDR1 and CDR2: SGHAT, FQNNGV. CDR3 length: 15 residues. For the CDR3, the DNA is TGTGCCAGCAGCACCCGCTTCCCGGGGGGGGAAAAACTGTTTTTT. Amino acid sequence: CASSTRFPGGEKLFF.

V and J are TRBV4-3 and TRBJ1-1; unclear D gene. V lost 0 bases and J 0 bases, leaving 8 bases between the germline ends. This CDR3 has 15 amino acids. Germline CDR1 reads LGHNA; CDR2 reads YSLEER. The DNA of the CDR3 is TGCGCCAGCAGCCAAGATACGAACTTGAACACTGAAGCTTTCTTT. It codes for CASSQDTNLNTEAFF.

The rearrangement links TRBV19 to TRBJ2-1; 10 bases are shared with TRBD1. Germline CDR1 is LNHDA and CDR2 is SQIVND (reference sequence). V lost 5 bases, J lost 8 bases, and 9 bases stayed unmatched. The CDR3 is 15 residues long. CDR3: CASSGSRQGADEQFF. The CDR3 DNA is TGTGCCAGTAGTGGGTCGCGACAGGGGGCGGATGAGCAGTTCTTC.

This chain uses TRBV5-4 with TRBJ1-2; 7 bases are shared with TRBD1. Germline CDR1 and CDR2: SGHNT and YYREEE (reference sequence). The CDR3 runs to 13 residues. The V gene end was trimmed by 4 bases and the J gene end by 2 bases; junction bases not matched to a gene: 2. CDR3 amino acids: CASSPDRNYGYTF. CDR3 coding DNA: TGTGCCAGCAGCCCGGACAGGAACTATGGCTACACCTTC.

This rearrangement joins TRBV3-1 (or the pseudogene TRBV3-2) to TRBJ2-2; 9 nucleotides match TRBD2. The CDR3 sequence is 17 residues long. Trimming removed 4 bases from V and 1 base from J; junction bases left unmatched: 7. Germline V gives CDR1 LGHDT, CDR2 YNNKEL (reference sequence). Here the CDR3 reads CASSLLSGGLNTGELFF. CDR3 in DNA: TGTGCCAGCAGCCTCCTTAGCGGGGGCCTGAACACCGGGGAGCTGTTTTTT.

The chain couples TRBV29-1 to TRBJ2-7; 11 nucleotides line up with TRBD2. Germline CDR1 reads SQVTM; CDR2 reads ANQGSEA. J was trimmed by 1 base and V by 5 bases; bases with no gene match: 4. This CDR3 has 14 amino acids. CDR3 bases: TGCAGCGTTTATGGGACTAGCGGATCCTACGAGCAGTACTTC. Its protein is CSVYGTSGSYEQYF.

This chain joins TRBV15 and TRBJ1-5; D gene uncertain. The CDR3 loop spans 15 amino acids. Germline CDR1 is LNHNV and CDR2 is YYDKDF (reference sequence). Between the trimmed V and J ends, which lost 2 bases and 6 bases, there was a span of 14 bases. The CDR3 DNA sequence: TGTGCCACCAGCAGACCGGCCAGAGCAGGTCAGCCCCAGCATTTT. Translated: CATSRPARAGQPQHF.

This clone was recorded a few times. The chain joins TRBV5-6 to TRBJ2-3; D perhaps matches TRBD2 (6 bases). The CDR3 loop spans 13 amino acids. Per germline, CDR1 SGHDT and CDR2 YYEEEE. Trimming pared 2 bases from V and 5 bases from J, leaving 9 bases between. The chain's CDR3 is CASSFGGLDTQYF. The CDR3 nucleotides read TGTGCCAGCAGCTTTGGAGGGTTAGATACGCAGTATTTT.

The V call is TRBV9, the J call TRBJ2-2, with 8 nucleotides matching TRBD1. J lost 6 bases, V lost 0 bases, and 7 bases had no gene match. Germline CDR1 and CDR2: SGDLS and YYNGEE. There are 16 residues in the CDR3. The chain's CDR3 is CASSVAGTGGSGELFF. The CDR3 DNA follows: TGTGCCAGCAGCGTAGCCGGGACAGGCGGTTCCGGGGAGCTGTTTTTT.

This chain uses TRBV28 with TRBJ2-5; D is unresolved. CDR1 is MDHEN, CDR2 SYDVKM, per germline. The CDR3 is 16 residues long. V was shortened by 0 bases and J by 2 bases, with 13 bases between the two germline ends. DNA for the CDR3: TGTGCCAGCAGTTTATGGGTCAGTATGGAGCAAGAGACCCAGTACTTC. This encodes CASSLWVSMEQETQYF.

This chain uses TRBV6-2 or TRBV6-3 with TRBJ2-7; tentatively, D is TRBD2 (5 bases). Deletions cut 4 bases from V and 5 bases from J, with 9 bases between. This CDR3 is 12 amino acids long. From germline, CDR1 is MNHEY and CDR2 SVGEGT. The CDR3 DNA is TGTGCCAGCAGTTTGGAGACTAACGAGCAGTACTTC. As protein: CASSLETNEQYF.